Presented here are 3 T cell receptor beta chains from one specimen sequenced in a study of blood T cell repertoires in COVID-19. Sequencing was performed with immunoSEQ multiplex PCR; in TCRdb, only in-frame clones are kept and a portion is missing. Among over 25,000 clones listed, 85% to 90% were seen once. Sequencing input: peripheral blood. Every receptor here comes from a man between 65 and 85 years old with active COVID-19.

V usage is TRBV9 and J usage is TRBJ2-1; 8 bases match TRBD2. The junction had 5 bases not matched to a gene; V was cut back by 2 bases and J by 4 bases. CDR1 is SGDLS, CDR2 YYNGEE, per germline. The CDR3 is made up of 15 amino acids. The CDR3 spells CASSVVTSGYNEQFF. DNA of the CDR3: TGTGCCAGCAGCGTCGTCACTAGCGGTTACAATGAGCAGTTCTTC.

Only one count was recorded for this clone. V usage is TRBV15 and J usage is TRBJ1-2, with D perhaps matching TRBD1 (5 bases). V gave up 0 bases and J gave up 6 bases, with 20 bases separating them. The CDR3 runs 17 residues. Germline CDR1 reads LNHNV; CDR2 reads YYDKDF (reference sequence). The CDR3 DNA sequence: TGTGCCACCAGCAGAGATATCACCCCCGCTCGGACAAATGGCTACACCTTC. As protein: CATSRDITPARTNGYTF.

V gene TRBV11-2 combines with J gene TRBJ1-6; D call uncertain. This CDR3 has 15 amino acids. The germline V and J ends were trimmed by 0 bases and 4 bases, with 7 bases remaining between them. Germline-derived CDR1 and CDR2 are SGHAT and FQNNGV. In DNA, the CDR3 is TGTGCCAGCAGCTTAGACAGCGGTTATAATTCACCCCTCCACTTT. This codes for CASSLDSGYNSPLHF.